This T cell receptor beta chain was captured by sequencing in a study of cytomegalovirus exposure and HLA in healthy donors. PCR employed 60 Vbeta and 13 Jbeta primers. Sequencing was performed with immunoSEQ multiplex PCR; in TCRdb, only in-frame clones are kept and a portion is missing. This sample has approximately 140,000 clones, with more than 75% found just once. The length of the CDR3 is 15 residues. V was trimmed by 1 base and J by 0 bases, leaving 10 bases between them. Germline V gene lookup returns CDR1 SGHTA and CDR2 FQGNSA. Source material: PBMCs. This chain uses TRBV7-2 with TRBJ2-7, with D maybe TRBD2 (6 bases). This TCR was recovered from a male donor in good health and CMV-seronegative. The CDR3 loop is CASSLGGLSSYEQYF. CDR3 nucleotide sequence: TGTGCCAGCAGCTTAGGCGGACTAAGCTCCTACGAGCAGTACTTC.